One sample yielded the 28 T cell receptor beta chains listed below, sequenced in a study of vaccination effects on CD4 cells after COVID-19. The data were produced by immunoSEQ multiplex PCR, yet TCRdb's version contains in-frame clones alone and is incomplete. The sample yields roughly 50,000 clones, nearly 80% seen once. CD4+ T cells specific for antigen were expanded with viral peptide pools by the ViraFEST assay before sequencing. Following a roughly 11-day culture, CD4+ T cells were purified. Having tested negative for nucleocapsid antibodies, the vaccine recipients showed no prior SARS-CoV-2 infection. No cognate antigen is known for these TCRs. The sample in question was CD4+ T cells from PBMCs cultured with HCoV-OC43 spike peptides, obtained before COVID-19 vaccination. Subset of the sample: HCoV-OC43 spike overlapping peptide pool stimulation. These receptors were taken from a human donor who received a COVID-19 vaccine.

This sequence joins TRBV6-2 or TRBV6-3 and TRBJ2-4; D uncertain. V lost 6 bases to trimming and J lost 0 bases, with 18 bases between them. Germline CDR1 reads MNHEY; CDR2 reads SVGEGT. The CDR3 totals 17 residues. In nucleotides, the CDR3 is TGTGCCAGCAGCCTCCTGACGTATTCTCTAGCCAAAAACATTCAGTACTTC. This codes for CASSLLTYSLAKNIQYF.

This clone showed up just a few times. The chain links TRBV10-1 to TRBJ1-6; D not certain. V was shortened by 0 bases and J by 7 bases, with 7 bases between the two germline ends. Looked up from germline, CDR1 is WNHNN and CDR2 is SYGVQD (reference sequence). The CDR3 sequence is 14 residues long. The CDR3 bases are TGCGCCAGCAGTGAGTCAAGGCCCAATTCACCCCTCCACTTT. As protein: CASSESRPNSPLHF.

The V gene is TRBV7-8, the J gene TRBJ1-5; D gene unclear. V was clipped by 2 bases and J by 2 bases, with 10 bases between them. The CDR3 spans 15 residues. CDR1 and CDR2 (germline): SGHVS, FQNEAQ. DNA of the CDR3: TGTGCCAGCAGCTTAATTTCGGGCGGCAATCAGCCCCAGCATTTT. Its translation: CASSLISGGNQPQHF.

V gene TRBV5-8 combines with J gene TRBJ2-3, with 9 bases that match TRBD1. The CDR3 extends over 16 amino acids. The V segment lost 4 bases and the J segment 0 bases; nucleotides outside the gene matches: 6. The germline V gene encodes CDR1 SGHTS and CDR2 YDEGEE. The CDR3 here is CASSPRTGASTDTQYF. Written as DNA, the CDR3 is TGTGCCAGCAGCCCAAGGACAGGGGCGAGCACAGATACGCAGTATTTT.

The chain couples TRBV4-1 to TRBJ2-1; 10 bases fit TRBD1. Germline CDR1 reads MGHRA; CDR2 reads YSYEKL. After removal of 3 bases from V and 2 bases from J, the junction contained 10 bases not matched to a gene. The CDR3 length is 18 residues. This chain's CDR3 is CASSQFMFGQGAYNEQFF. CDR3 nucleotide sequence: TGCGCCAGCAGCCAGTTCATGTTCGGACAGGGGGCCTACAATGAGCAGTTCTTC.

This clone has just a few counts. The J gene is TRBJ2-5, the V gene TRBV7-3; perhaps TRBD1 as D (5 bases). V dropped 0 bases and J dropped 4 bases, with 9 bases sitting between them. Germline loops: CDR1 SGHTA, CDR2 FQGTGA. The CDR3 extends over 14 amino acids. In DNA, the CDR3 is TGTGCCAGCAGCTTAACTCCCCAGGGAGAGACCCAGTACTTC. This translates into CASSLTPQGETQYF.

The V gene is TRBV7-9, the J gene TRBJ2-2; D possibly corresponds to TRBD1 (5 bases). The germline V gene encodes CDR1 SEHNR and CDR2 FQNEAQ (reference sequence). Trimming shortened V by 5 bases and J by 0 bases, and 10 bases separated the two germline ends. This CDR3 comprises 15 residues. The CDR3 here is CASSPGLPNTGELFF. CDR3 nucleotides: TGTGCCAGCAGCCCAGGGCTACCGAACACCGGGGAGCTGTTTTTT.

Note on this clone: At one of its ends the junction is not consistent with the germline gene, which may arise from a read error. The CDR3 nucleotides are TGTGCCAGCTCACCAGGTCCGGGACACGATTTCTCCTTC. It is translated as CASSPGPGHDFSF. The chain employs TRBV18 and TRBJ2-4; TRBD1 is a possible D gene (6 bases). This CDR3 is built from 13 residues. The germline V gene encodes CDR1 KGHSH and CDR2 LQKENI. Filled out from reference TRBV18 and TRBJ2-4, the complete variable domain reads NAGVMQNPRHLVRRRGQEARLRCSPMKGHSHVYWYRQLPEEGLKFMVYLQKENIIDESGMPKERFSAEFPKEGPSILRIQQVVRGDSAAYFCASSPGPGHDFSFGAGTRLSVL.

The chain links TRBV28 to TRBJ1-2, with D maybe TRBD1 (6 bases). Germline V gene data show CDR1 as MDHEN and CDR2 as SYDVKM. The V gene lost 6 bases and the J gene lost 3 bases, with 8 bases spanning the gap. This CDR3 spans 12 amino acids. The CDR3 region has the DNA TGTGCCAGCAGCAACAGGGACTATGGCTACACCTTC. Encoded protein: CASSNRDYGYTF.

CDR3 in DNA: TGTGCCAGTAATAGGGGGCCCGTTGGGAATGAGCAGTTCTTC. Encoded protein: CASNRGPVGNEQFF. J is TRBJ2-1 and V is TRBV19; TRBD1 aligns across 7 bases. The germline V gene encodes CDR1 LNHDA and CDR2 SQIVND (reference sequence). The CDR3 length is 14 residues. V gave up 7 bases and J gave up 7 bases; unmatched junction bases: 10.

The chain uses TRBV4-3 and TRBJ1-4; 10 bases are shared with TRBD1. This CDR3 contains 15 residues. Unmatched junction bases numbered 3, after V lost 1 base and J lost 7 bases. CDR1 and CDR2 (germline): LGHNA, YSLEER. In DNA form, the CDR3 reads TGCGCCAGCAGCCAAGGGGGACAGGGGACTGAAAAACTGTTTTTT. This gives the protein CASSQGGQGTEKLFF.

The genes are TRBV6-4 and TRBJ2-3; 9 bases line up with TRBD2. The CDR3 is 18 amino acids. Unmatched junction bases numbered 9, after V lost 0 bases and J lost 2 bases. Germline V gene sequence: CDR1 MRHNA, CDR2 SNTAGT. CDR3 nucleotide sequence: TGTGCCAGCAGTGACTCGATCGTGGCGGGGGGGATCACAGATACGCAGTATTTT. Translated: CASSDSIVAGGITDTQYF.

DNA for the CDR3: TGTGCCAGTTACTCCGGGACAGCTAGCACAGATACGCAGTATTTT. Its translation: CASYSGTASTDTQYF. The chain carries TRBV19 and TRBJ2-3; 7 nucleotides line up with TRBD1. Germline V CDR1 and CDR2: LNHDA, SQIVND (reference sequence). Trimming at V came to 8 bases and at J to 0 bases, leaving 8 bases not matched to a gene. The CDR3 covers 15 residues.

This chain connects TRBV7-3 to TRBJ2-1; TRBD2 aligns across 10 bases. In germline, CDR1 is SGHTA, CDR2 FQGTGA. CDR3 length equals 16 residues. After removal of 2 bases from V and 3 bases from J, the junction contained 4 bases not matched to a gene. The CDR3 loop reads CASSLWASGGYNEQFF. DNA for the CDR3: TGTGCCAGCAGCTTATGGGCTAGCGGGGGCTACAATGAGCAGTTCTTC.

The sample holds a few counts of this clone. DNA for the CDR3: TGTGCCAGCAGCCAAGGCAGGGCGGGTCAGCCCCAGCATTTT. It encodes CASSQGRAGQPQHF. The V call is TRBV3-1 (or the pseudogene TRBV3-2), the J call TRBJ1-5; TRBD1 might be the D (5 bases). The CDR3 consists of 14 residues. CDR1 is LGHDT and CDR2 is YNNKEL in the germline V gene (reference sequence). The V and J ends lost 1 base and 6 bases respectively, with 10 bases between them.

This chain uses TRBV2 with TRBJ2-6, with D possibly called TRBD1 or TRBD2 (5 bases each). Germline V CDR1 and CDR2: SNHLY, FYNNEI. The CDR3 extends over 15 amino acids. V was cut by 7 bases and J by 2 bases, with 12 bases left in between. The CDR3: CASTGQGTGANVLTF. For the CDR3, the DNA is TGTGCCAGCACGGGGCAGGGAACTGGGGCCAACGTCCTGACTTTC.

This chain uses TRBV6-4 with TRBJ2-7, with TRBD1 identical over 11 bases. The length of the CDR3 is 15 residues. Trimming took 2 bases from V and 3 from J; bases not matched to a gene: 3. Germline lookup yields CDR1 MRHNA and CDR2 SNTAGT. The CDR3 is CASSDRDRGSYEQYV. The CDR3, as DNA: TGTGCCAGCAGTGACCGGGACAGGGGGAGCTACGAGCAGTACGTC.

The genes are TRBV11-2 and TRBJ2-4, with D possibly being TRBD2 (6 bases). The germline V gene has CDR1 SGHAT and CDR2 FQNNGV. This CDR3 spans 16 amino acids. V dropped 1 base and J dropped 1 base, with 11 bases sitting between them. This chain's CDR3 is CASSLVGGSAKNIQYF. The CDR3 DNA reads TGTGCCAGCAGCTTAGTTGGAGGGTCGGCCAAAAACATTCAGTACTTC.

The rearrangement uses TRBV30 and TRBJ2-1; possibly TRBD2 for D (6 bases). CDR1 and CDR2 from the germline V gene are GTSNPN and SVGIG (reference sequence). The CDR3 is made up of 17 amino acids. The V and J ends lost 0 bases and 1 base respectively, with 16 bases between them. This chain's CDR3 is CAWSVTGGLPSYNEQFF. The CDR3 nucleotides are TGTGCCTGGAGTGTAACCGGGGGACTCCCTTCCTACAATGAGCAGTTCTTC.

The V gene is TRBV2, the J gene TRBJ2-1, with D possibly being TRBD1 (5 bases). Trimming took off 1 base at V and 6 bases at J, with 13 bases between the two ends. This CDR3 has 15 amino acids. Germline V gene sequence: CDR1 SNHLY, CDR2 FYNNEI. CDR3 sequence (DNA): TGTGCCAGCAGTGAAGGGGTAGCTAGGGGCAATGAGCAGTTCTTC. Translating it yields CASSEGVARGNEQFF. The full variable domain, with the rest looked up from reference TRBV2 and TRBJ2-1, is EPEVTQTPSHQVTQMGQEVILRCVPISNHLYFYWYRQILGQKVEFLVSFYNNEISEKSEIFDDQFSVERPDGSNFTLKIRSTKLEDSAMYFCASSEGVARGNEQFFGPGTRLTVL.

In this sample, this clone turned up once. The chain has TRBV5-1 and TRBJ1-1; D call uncertain. The length of the CDR3 is 14 residues. Looked up from germline, CDR1 is SGHRS and CDR2 is YFSETQ. V lost 1 base to trimming and J lost 0 bases, with 7 bases between them. The CDR3 region is CASSLWRMNTEAFF. The CDR3 nucleotides read TGCGCCAGCAGCTTGTGGAGAATGAACACTGAAGCTTTCTTT.

This chain links TRBV4-1 with TRBJ1-1; D is unresolved. The V gene's germline CDR1 is MGHRA and CDR2 YSYEKL. The V end was cut by 1 base, the J end by 1 base, with 7 bases between. The CDR3 spans 14 residues. In nucleotides, the CDR3 is TGCGCCAGCAGCCAAGGACGTACGAACACTGAAGCTTTCTTT. The encoded protein is CASSQGRTNTEAFF.

The rearrangement joins TRBV5-1 to TRBJ2-3, with 7 bases matching TRBD2. The CDR3 extends over 13 amino acids. CDR1 and CDR2 from the germline V gene are SGHRS and YFSETQ. J lost 6 bases, V lost 4 bases, and 5 bases had no gene match. The CDR3, as DNA: TGCGCCAGCAGCCCGGGGGGTACCGATACGCAGTATTTT. It is translated as CASSPGGTDTQYF.

The chain carries TRBV25-1 and TRBJ1-6, with TRBD1 identical over 9 bases. Germline assignment: CDR1 MGHDK and CDR2 SYGVNS. The junction had 9 bases not matched to a gene; V was cut back by 3 bases and J by 9 bases. The CDR3 length is 16 residues. The CDR3 nucleotides read TGTGCCAGCAGTGACTACCCCGGGACAGGGTTTTCACCCCTCCACTTT. Translated: CASSDYPGTGFSPLHF.

The chain couples TRBV10-2 to TRBJ2-1, with TRBD2 matching over 10 bases. CDR3 length equals 15 residues. Trimming cost V 5 bases and J 9 bases; bases outside gene matches: 10. Germline CDR1 is WSHSY and CDR2 is SAAADI. CDR3 in DNA: TGCGCCAGCAGTCAAAGCGGGGGGGCCTCGGGTGAGCAGTTCTTC. Translation gives CASSQSGGASGEQFF.

CDR3 DNA: TGTGCCAGCAGTGTATTTTCGAGGAACACTGAAGCTTTCTTT. Amino acid sequence: CASSVFSRNTEAFF. V and J are TRBV2 and TRBJ1-1; D is ambiguous. There are 14 residues in the CDR3. Germline loops: CDR1 SNHLY, CDR2 FYNNEI. V lost 4 bases, J lost 1 base, and 10 bases lay in between.

The chain couples TRBV6-5 to TRBJ1-1, with D perhaps TRBD1 (6 bases). In germline, CDR1 is MNHEY, CDR2 SVGAGI. This CDR3 region has 13 residues. Trimming pared 6 bases from V and 1 base from J, leaving 9 bases between. The CDR3 loop is CASRGASNTEAFF. The CDR3 DNA sequence: TGTGCCAGCAGGGGGGCCTCGAACACTGAAGCTTTCTTT.

A single count supports this clone. This chain links TRBV3-1 (or the pseudogene TRBV3-2) with TRBJ2-3, with D possibly TRBD2 on 6 matching bases. V was trimmed by 6 bases and J by 4 bases, leaving 11 bases between them. The germline gives CDR1 LGHDT, CDR2 YNNKEL (reference sequence). The CDR3 spans 13 residues. The CDR3 here is CASSSGGADTQYF. CDR3 DNA: TGTGCCAGCAGTTCCGGGGGAGCAGATACGCAGTATTTT.